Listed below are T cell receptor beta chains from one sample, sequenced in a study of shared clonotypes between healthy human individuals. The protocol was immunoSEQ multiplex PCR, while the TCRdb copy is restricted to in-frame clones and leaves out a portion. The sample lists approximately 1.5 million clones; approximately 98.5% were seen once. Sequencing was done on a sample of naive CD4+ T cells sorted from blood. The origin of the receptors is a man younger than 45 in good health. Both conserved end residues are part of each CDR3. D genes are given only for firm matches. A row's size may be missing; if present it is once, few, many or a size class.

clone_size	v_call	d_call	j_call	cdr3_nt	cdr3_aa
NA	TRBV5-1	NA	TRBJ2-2	TGCGCCAGCAGCGCCACAGGTCTCGGGGAGCTGTTTTTT	CASSATGLGELFF
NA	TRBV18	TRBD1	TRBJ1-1	TGTGCCAGCTCACCACCGGGACAGGGTGAAGCTTTCTTT	CASSPPGQGEAFF
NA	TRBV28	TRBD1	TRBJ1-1	TGTGCCAGCAGTCCAGACAGGGGGGACACTGAAGCTTTCTTT	CASSPDRGDTEAFF
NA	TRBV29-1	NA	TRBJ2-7	TGCAGCGTGCGGGCCTCGAATTACGAGCAGTACTTC	CSVRASNYEQYF
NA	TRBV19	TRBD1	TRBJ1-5	TGTGCCAGTAGCCAGACAGGGGTCCAGCCCCAGCATTTT	CASSQTGVQPQHF
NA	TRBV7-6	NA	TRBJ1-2	TGTGCCAGCAGCCCAGGGACCCTTATCCCCTATGGCTACACCTTC	CASSPGTLIPYGYTF
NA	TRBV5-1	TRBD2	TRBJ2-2	TGCGCCAGCAGCTTGTTAGCGGGAGGGGACACCGGGGAGCTGTTTTTT	CASSLLAGGDTGELFF
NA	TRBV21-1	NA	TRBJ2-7	TGTGCCAGCAGCCAAGACTTGAGGGCGGAATGGAACGAGCAGTACTTC	CASSQDLRAEWNEQYF
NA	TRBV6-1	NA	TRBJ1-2	TGTGCCAGCATGCCCGGTGAAGGAGGCTATGGCTACACCTTC	CASMPGEGGYGYTF
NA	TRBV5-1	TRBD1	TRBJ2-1	TGCGCCAGCAGCTCAGGACAGGGGGCTATCGAGCAGTTCTTC	CASSSGQGAIEQFF
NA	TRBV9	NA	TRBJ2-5	TGTGCCAGCAGCGTAGCTGGGTGGGGCCAAGAGACCCAGTACTTC	CASSVAGWGQETQYF
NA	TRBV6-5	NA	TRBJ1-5	TGTGCCAGCAGTAACAGGGAGGCTCAGCCCCAGCATTTT	CASSNREAQPQHF
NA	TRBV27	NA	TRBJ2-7	TGTGCCAGCATGATTAAGCGAAGCTCCTACGAGCAGTACTTC	CASMIKRSSYEQYF
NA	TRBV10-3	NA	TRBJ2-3	TGTGCCACGGGGACATCAATGGATACGCAGTATTTT	CATGTSMDTQYF
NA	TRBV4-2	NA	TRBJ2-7	TGTGCCAGCAGCCAAGGGGCGACTCTTAAAGAGCAGTACTTC	CASSQGATLKEQYF
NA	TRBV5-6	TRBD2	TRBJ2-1	TGTGCCAGCAGCTCCGAGCGGGGGGGACTCTACAATGAGCAGTTCTTC	CASSSERGGLYNEQFF
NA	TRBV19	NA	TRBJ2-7	TGTGCCAGTAGTATAGCCAGGGGTGTTTTCTACGAGCAGTACTTC	CASSIARGVFYEQYF
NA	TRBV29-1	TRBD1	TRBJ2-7	TGCAGCGTTTTAGGGACAGGGGACCGAGAGCAGTACTTC	CSVLGTGDREQYF
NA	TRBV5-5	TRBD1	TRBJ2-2	TGTGCCAGCAGCTCGGGACAGGGGCGGTATACCGGGGAGCTGTTTTTT	CASSSGQGRYTGELFF
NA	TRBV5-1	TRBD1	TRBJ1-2	TGCGCCAGCAGCCCGACAACATCGACAGGGCGGAACTATGGCTACACCTTC	CASSPTTSTGRNYGYTF
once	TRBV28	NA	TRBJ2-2	TGTGCCAGCAGTTTTCCCGGTATTCCCCGGACCGGGGAGCTGTTTTTT	CASSFPGIPRTGELFF
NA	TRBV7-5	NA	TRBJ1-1	TGTGTCAGAAGCTGGACGACCCTTGAAGCTTTCTTT	CVRSWTTLEAFF
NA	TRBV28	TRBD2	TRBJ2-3	TGTGCCAGCAGTTTATTCGGGAGGGCAGATACGCAGTATTTT	CASSLFGRADTQYF
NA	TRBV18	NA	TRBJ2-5	TGTGCCAGCTCAGAAACAGGGTTGGAGACCCAGTACTTC	CASSETGLETQYF
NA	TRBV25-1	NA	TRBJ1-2	TGTGCCAGCAGTGAATCAAGCTATGGCTACACCTTC	CASSESSYGYTF
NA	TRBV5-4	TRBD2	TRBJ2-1	TGTGCCAGCAGCTTGGCCGGGGCGGGAGGTAATGAGCAGTTCTTC	CASSLAGAGGNEQFF
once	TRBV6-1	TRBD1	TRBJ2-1	TGTGCCAGCAGTGCGTCATCTGGGACAGGGGAAAATGAGCAGTTCTTC	CASSASSGTGENEQFF
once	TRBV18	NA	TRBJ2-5	TGTGCCAGCTCACCAAAGGGGAAAGAGACCCAGTACTTC	CASSPKGKETQYF
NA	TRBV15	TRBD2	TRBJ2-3	TGTGCCACCAGCAGAGGACGGGGAGCTAGCGGGACAGATACGCAGTATTTT	CATSRGRGASGTDTQYF
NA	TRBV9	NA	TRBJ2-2	TGTGCCAGCAGCGTAGTGCCCGGCGGAGGGAAGAACACCGGGGAGCTGTTTTTT	CASSVVPGGGKNTGELFF
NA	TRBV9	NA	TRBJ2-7	TGTGCCAGCAGCGTGGGCCCACAAATGGGGACCCTCTACGAGCAGTACTTC	CASSVGPQMGTLYEQYF
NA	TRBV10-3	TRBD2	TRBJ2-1	TGTGCCATCCAAGCGGGAGGGAGCTCCTACAATGAGCAGTTCTTC	CAIQAGGSSYNEQFF
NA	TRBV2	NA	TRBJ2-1	TGTGCCAGCAGTGAGGTTGCGAGCTCCTACAATGAGCAGTTCTTC	CASSEVASSYNEQFF
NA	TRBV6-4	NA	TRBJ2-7	TGTGCCAGCAGTGACTCGAACACTTCCTACGAGCAGTACTTC	CASSDSNTSYEQYF
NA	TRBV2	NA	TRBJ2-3	TGTGCCAGCACTAAGATCCAGCCCACAGATACGCAGTATTTT	CASTKIQPTDTQYF
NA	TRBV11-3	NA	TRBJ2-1	TGTGCCAGCAGTCGCCCCGGACCTACAGACAATGAGCAGTTCTTC	CASSRPGPTDNEQFF